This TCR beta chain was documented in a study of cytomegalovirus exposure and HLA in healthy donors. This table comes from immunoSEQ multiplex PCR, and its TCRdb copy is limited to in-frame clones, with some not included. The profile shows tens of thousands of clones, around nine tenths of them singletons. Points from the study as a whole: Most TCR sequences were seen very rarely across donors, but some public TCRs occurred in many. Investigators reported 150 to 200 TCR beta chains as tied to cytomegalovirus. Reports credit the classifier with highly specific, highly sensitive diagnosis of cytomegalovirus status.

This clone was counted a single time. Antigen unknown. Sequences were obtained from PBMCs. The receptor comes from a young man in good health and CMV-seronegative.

CDR3 in DNA: TGTGCCAGCAGCCCGCCCGGCAGGGGGAACACCGGGGAGCTGTTTTTT. It is translated as CASSPPGRGNTGELFF. The chain recombines TRBV11-1 with TRBJ2-2, with D tentatively TRBD1 (6 bases). CDR3 length equals 16 residues. Germline loops: CDR1 SGHAT, CDR2 FQDESV (reference sequence). V lost 5 bases and J lost 1, with 14 bases in between.